This T cell receptor beta chain was retrieved from a study of monozygotic twins with inflammatory bowel disease. The CDR3 has 15 amino acids. Germline lookup yields CDR1 SGHTA and CDR2 FQGNSA. One entry per CDR3 protein, without DNA, is what TCRdb gives after re-calling the 5' RACE reads. This table lists 200,000 to 250,000 distinct CDR3 sequences. The chain combines TRBV7-2 with TRBJ1-2; TCRdb returns TRBD1, unconfirmable since there is no DNA. The receptor was derived from a human donor with ulcerative colitis or Crohn's disease, or a healthy co-twin of an affected twin (not recorded which). The material sequenced was blood. The CDR3: CASSQGFFDHYGYTF.